Detailed here is one T cell receptor beta chain. The target antigen is unknown. This entry comes from a study of T cell responses to AZD1222 COVID-19 vaccine. Whole-study findings and limits: No day 14 peak samples; only post-peak repertoires were characterized.

Profiled with immunoSEQ multiplex PCR; TCRdb holds only in-frame clones, not every one. The sample includes 65,000 to 100,000 clones, around 84% seen only once; the top ten take less than 25%. CDR3 size: 14 residues. V was clipped by 4 bases and J by 5 bases, with 12 bases between them. CDR1 and CDR2 (germline): LGHDT, YNNKEL (reference sequence). The sequence derives from an adult in good health. The specimen comprised peripheral blood, sampled on day 0 of AZD1222 vaccination. The chain joins TRBV3-1 (or the pseudogene TRBV3-2) to TRBJ2-1; D is possibly TRBD1 or TRBD2 (5 bases each). The CDR3: CASSRLGTDNEQFF. The CDR3 nucleotides are TGTGCCAGCAGCCGACTTGGGACCGACAATGAGCAGTTCTTC.